This T cell receptor beta chain originates from a study of blood T cells in healthy people across ages. Unmatched junction bases numbered 4, after V lost 4 bases and J lost 4 bases. Looked up from germline, CDR1 is MNHNS and CDR2 is SASEGT. This CDR3 contains 14 residues. A sample-barcoded 5' primer and a J-beta primer mix were used in a second PCR of roughly 7 to 11 cycles. TCRdb reanalysed the 5' RACE reads using MiXCR and keeps one entry per CDR3 protein. Of roughly 790,000 distinct CDR3 sequences listed, around 46% are singletons. This clonotype has only a few counts. This clonotype was sampled from a woman aged 55-69 years in good health. The source material was blood. The chain carries TRBV6-1 and TRBJ2-1; 7 bases map to TRBD1. CDR3 DNA: TGTGCCAGCAGTGGGGGACAGCTTTACAATGAGCAGTTCTTC. It yields the protein CASSGGQLYNEQFF.